The rows below give T cell receptor beta chains drawn from one sample of a study of blood T cell repertoires in COVID-19. Clones were read by immunoSEQ multiplex PCR, and TCRdb kept only the in-frame ones, dropping some. Seen here are tens of thousands of clones, roughly 86% observed once, and the top ten hold 14% to 15%. Material: peripheral blood. The receptors originated from a human donor in a cohort sampled during active COVID-19. CDR3s include the opening cysteine and the closing phenylalanine or tryptophan. A D gene is named only where the DNA matches it firmly. Clone size appears in some rows only: once, few, many, or a class for an expanded clone.

d_call: NA
j_call: TRBJ1-4
clone_size: once
v_call: TRBV6-5
cdr3_nt: TGTGCCAGCAGCCCCCGCGGGGTTGAAAAACTGTTTTTT
cdr3_aa: CASSPRGVEKLFF

d_call: TRBD2
j_call: TRBJ2-3
clone_size: NA
v_call: TRBV5-1
cdr3_nt: TGCGCCAGCAGCTTTGGACTAGCGGGGGGGTATGCAGATACGCAGTATTTT
cdr3_aa: CASSFGLAGGYADTQYF

d_call: TRBD2
j_call: TRBJ2-7
clone_size: NA
v_call: TRBV4-1
cdr3_nt: TGCGCCAGCAGCCAAGAAGGGACTAGCGGGAGGGTCTATGGGAACGAGCAGTACTTC
cdr3_aa: CASSQEGTSGRVYGNEQYF

d_call: NA
j_call: TRBJ2-3
clone_size: NA
v_call: TRBV9
cdr3_nt: TGTGCCAGCAGCTTTCGTAGTTTAGCATACCCCACAGATACGCAGTATTTT
cdr3_aa: CASSFRSLAYPTDTQYF

d_call: TRBD1
j_call: TRBJ2-7
clone_size: NA
v_call: TRBV18
cdr3_nt: TGTGCCAGCTCATCGACAGGGGGTCCCCTTTACGAGCAGTACTTC
cdr3_aa: CASSSTGGPLYEQYF

d_call: NA
j_call: TRBJ1-2
clone_size: once
v_call: TRBV5-6
cdr3_nt: TGTGCCAGCAGCCGTGACAGGAGGCATGGCTACACCTTC
cdr3_aa: CASSRDRRHGYTF

d_call: NA
j_call: TRBJ2-1
clone_size: NA
v_call: TRBV7-8
cdr3_nt: TGTGCCAGCAGTCCAACGAGGGATGAGCAGTTCTTC
cdr3_aa: CASSPTRDEQFF

d_call: TRBD1
j_call: TRBJ1-2
clone_size: NA
v_call: TRBV29-1
cdr3_nt: TGCAGCGTAACAACAGGGGCGCATTATGGCTACACCTTC
cdr3_aa: CSVTTGAHYGYTF

d_call: TRBD1
j_call: TRBJ1-1
clone_size: medium-sized
v_call: TRBV2
cdr3_nt: TGTGCCAGCAGTGAAGGGCAGGGGGCGACGAACACTGAAGCTTTCTTT
cdr3_aa: CASSEGQGATNTEAFF

d_call: NA
j_call: TRBJ1-1
clone_size: NA
v_call: TRBV6-4
cdr3_nt: TGTGCCAGCAGTGCCGACAGGAACACTGAAGCTTTCTTT
cdr3_aa: CASSADRNTEAFF

d_call: TRBD1
j_call: TRBJ2-7
clone_size: NA
v_call: TRBV28
cdr3_nt: TGTGCCAGCCCTCCACAACCGGGACAGGGAGCCAACGAGCAGTACTTC
cdr3_aa: CASPPQPGQGANEQYF

d_call: NA
j_call: TRBJ2-1
clone_size: NA
v_call: TRBV12-3/TRBV12-4
cdr3_nt: TGTGCCAGCAGTTTAGACAGGGCCCCCAAGCAGTTCTTC
cdr3_aa: CASSLDRAPKQFF

d_call: TRBD1
j_call: TRBJ1-2
clone_size: NA
v_call: TRBV7-8
cdr3_nt: TGTGCCAGCAGCGTATTAGACAGGGGGCTGGATGGCTACACCTTC
cdr3_aa: CASSVLDRGLDGYTF

d_call: TRBD1
j_call: TRBJ1-5
clone_size: NA
v_call: TRBV28
cdr3_nt: TGTGCCAGCAGGGGCCGGGACAGCCGGGATCAGCCCCAGCATTTT
cdr3_aa: CASRGRDSRDQPQHF

d_call: TRBD1
j_call: TRBJ2-7
clone_size: NA
v_call: TRBV5-1
cdr3_nt: TGCGCCAGCAGCTTGCGCCGACAGGGTGGGGACGAGCAGTACTTC
cdr3_aa: CASSLRRQGGDEQYF